The clone carrying this T cell receptor beta chain was seen only a few times. What it recognizes is unknown. Repertoires were generated with immunoSEQ multiplex PCR, while TCRdb's copy carries only in-frame clones and drops some. The table has 35,000 to 55,000 clones, about 70% seen once. Lung cancer patients with chemo-refractory metastatic non-small-cell disease were given focal radiation plus CTLA-4 blockade with ipilimumab. This sample was included in a study of radiotherapy plus CTLA-4 blockade in lung cancer. Turning to the study itself: In under 20% of patients, objective responses were seen; 31% had disease control.

Study-level points and caveats: Following radiotherapy plus ipilimumab, tumor-derived TCR clones expanded in the blood. Response, reportedly, was best predicted by interferon-beta along with early blood T cell clone dynamics.

The clonotype was recovered from a human donor with non-small cell lung cancer who had a partial response to radiotherapy plus ipilimumab. The starting material was peripheral blood, obtained from a patient treated with radiotherapy plus ipilimumab.

In DNA, the CDR3 is TGTGCCTGGAGTCTCCAGGTGAACACTGAAGCTTTCTTT. Residues: CAWSLQVNTEAFF. This chain uses TRBV30 with TRBJ1-1; D remains ambiguous. The CDR3 runs to 13 residues. V gave up 2 bases and J gave up 0 bases, with 7 bases separating them. CDR1 GTSNPN and CDR2 SVGIG come from the germline V gene (reference sequence).